This T cell receptor beta chain was identified in a study of T-cell memory formation after mild COVID-19. Findings and caveats of the study: Among contracting clones, CD4+ were mainly CM/EM and CD8+ enriched in EMRA.

CDR1 is DFQATT and CDR2 is SNEGSKA in the germline V gene (reference sequence). This CDR3 spans 16 amino acids. Losses at the gene ends were 2 bases for V and 4 bases for J; bases not matched to a gene: 11. One entry per CDR3 protein, called by TCRdb with MiXCR from the 5' RACE reads. There are 500,000 to 650,000 distinct CDR3 sequences in the sample; about 20% occur only once, and 7% to 9% lies in the top ten. This clonotype appeared a few times. Its target is unknown. The sequence derives from an adult woman who had mild COVID-19 (a few samples of this study predate the infection). Cell type and time point are not known. Sequenced material: PBMCs or a T cell subset sorted from them (not recorded which). The chain employs TRBV20-1 and TRBJ1-1, with 9 bases matching TRBD1. CDR3 sequence reads: CSARPGTGRWGTEAFF. The DNA for the CDR3 is TGCAGTGCTAGACCCGGGACAGGGCGTTGGGGCACTGAAGCTTTCTTT.